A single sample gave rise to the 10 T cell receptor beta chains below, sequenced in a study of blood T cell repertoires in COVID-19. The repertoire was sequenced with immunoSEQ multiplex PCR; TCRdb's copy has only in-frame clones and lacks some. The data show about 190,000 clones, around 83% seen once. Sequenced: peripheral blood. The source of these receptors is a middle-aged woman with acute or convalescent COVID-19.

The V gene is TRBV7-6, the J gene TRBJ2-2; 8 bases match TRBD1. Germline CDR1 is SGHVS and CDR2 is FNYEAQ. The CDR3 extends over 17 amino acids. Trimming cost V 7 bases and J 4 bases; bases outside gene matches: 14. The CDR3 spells CASTTVHGTGGTGELFF. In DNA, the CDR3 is TGTGCCAGCACCACAGTCCACGGTACAGGGGGCACCGGGGAGCTGTTTTTT.

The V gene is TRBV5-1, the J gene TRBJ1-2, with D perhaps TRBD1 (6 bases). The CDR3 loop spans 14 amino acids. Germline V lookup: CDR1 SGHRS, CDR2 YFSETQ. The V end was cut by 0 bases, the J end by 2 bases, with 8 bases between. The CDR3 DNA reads TGCGCCAGCAGCTTGGGGCAGGGGAACTATGGCTACACCTTC. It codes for CASSLGQGNYGYTF.

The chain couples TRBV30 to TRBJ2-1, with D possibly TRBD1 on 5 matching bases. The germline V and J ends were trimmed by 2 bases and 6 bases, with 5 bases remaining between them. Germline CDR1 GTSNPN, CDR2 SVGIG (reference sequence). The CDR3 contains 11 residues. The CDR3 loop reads CAWSRGNEQFF. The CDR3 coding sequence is TGTGCCTGGAGTAGGGGCAATGAGCAGTTCTTC.

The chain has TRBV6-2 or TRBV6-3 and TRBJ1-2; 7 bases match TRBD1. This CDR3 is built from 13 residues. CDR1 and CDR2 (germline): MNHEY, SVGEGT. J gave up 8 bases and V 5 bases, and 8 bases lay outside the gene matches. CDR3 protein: CASSLTGSGGYTF. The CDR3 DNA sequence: TGTGCCAGCAGTCTGACAGGGTCGGGAGGCTACACCTTC.

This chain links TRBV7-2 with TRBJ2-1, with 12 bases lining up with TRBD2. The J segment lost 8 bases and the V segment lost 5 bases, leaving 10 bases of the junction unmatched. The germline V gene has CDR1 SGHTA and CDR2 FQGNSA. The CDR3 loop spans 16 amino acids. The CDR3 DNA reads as TGTGCCAGCAGCACTGGACTAGCGGGAATGAGCGATGAGCAGTTCTTC. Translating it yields CASSTGLAGMSDEQFF.

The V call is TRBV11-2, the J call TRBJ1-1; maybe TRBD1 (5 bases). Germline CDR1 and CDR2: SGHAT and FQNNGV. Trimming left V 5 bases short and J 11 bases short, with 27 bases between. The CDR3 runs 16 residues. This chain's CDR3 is CASSPGVGRRPPGAFF. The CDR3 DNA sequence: TGTGCCAGCAGCCCGGGGGTGGGCAGGAGGCCCCCGGGGGCTTTCTTT.

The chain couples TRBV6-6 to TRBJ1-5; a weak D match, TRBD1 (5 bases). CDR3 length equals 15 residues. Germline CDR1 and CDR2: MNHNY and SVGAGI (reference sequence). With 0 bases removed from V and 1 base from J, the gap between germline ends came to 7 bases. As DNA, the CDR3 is TGTGCCAGCAGTTACTCTGGGGGGAGCAATCAGCCCCAGCATTTT. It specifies CASSYSGGSNQPQHF.

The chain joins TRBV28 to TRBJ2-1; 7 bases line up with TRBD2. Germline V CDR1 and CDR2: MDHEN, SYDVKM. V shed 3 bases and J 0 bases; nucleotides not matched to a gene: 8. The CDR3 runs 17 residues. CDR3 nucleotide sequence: TGTGCCAGCAGTTTTTGGGGGGAGGGGAGCTCCTACAATGAGCAGTTCTTC. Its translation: CASSFWGEGSSYNEQFF.

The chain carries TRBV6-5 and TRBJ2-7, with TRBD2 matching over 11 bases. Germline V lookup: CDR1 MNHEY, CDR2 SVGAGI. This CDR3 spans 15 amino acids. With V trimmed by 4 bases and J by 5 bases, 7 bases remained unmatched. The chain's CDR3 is CASSSYSGRANEQYF. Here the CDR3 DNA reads TGTGCCAGCAGTTCGTATAGCGGGAGGGCCAACGAGCAGTACTTC.

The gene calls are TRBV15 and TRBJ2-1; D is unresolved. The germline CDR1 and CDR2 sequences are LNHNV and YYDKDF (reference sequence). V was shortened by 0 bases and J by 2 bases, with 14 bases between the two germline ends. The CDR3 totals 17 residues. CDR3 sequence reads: CATSRDHALAAYNEQFF. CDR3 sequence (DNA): TGTGCCACCAGCAGAGATCACGCACTGGCGGCCTACAATGAGCAGTTCTTC.